The rows below give T cell receptor beta chains drawn from one sample of a study of OX40 agonist ivuxolimab in advanced cancers. Assay used: immunoSEQ multiplex PCR; TCRdb lists only in-frame clones, some missing. Of about 60,000 clones listed, 85% to 90% were seen once; the top ten hold roughly 4%. The material sequenced was CD4+ or CD8+ T cells sorted from blood, taken in a trial of the OX40 agonist ivuxolimab. The receptors shown here come from an adult with an advanced solid tumor such as melanoma, head and neck, liver or kidney cancer. Each CDR3 is given with its conserved first and last residue. D genes are given only for firm matches. The size entry is marked missing in some rows and otherwise reads once, few, many or a size class.

V gene,J gene,clone size,D gene,CDR3 DNA,CDR3 protein
TRBV11-1,TRBJ2-2,.,.,TGTGCCAGCAGCTCAGGGGAGCTGTTTTTT,CASSSGELFF
TRBV14,TRBJ1-2,.,TRBD1,TGTGCCAGCAGCTTTGCCCCAACAGGGGGAGGCTACACCTTC,CASSFAPTGGGYTF
TRBV30,TRBJ1-3,.,.,TGTGCCTGGAGCAGGCCCTCTGGAAACACCATATATTTT,CAWSRPSGNTIYF
TRBV28,TRBJ2-4,.,TRBD1,TGTGCCAGCACACAGGGGGCGGCCAAAAACATTCAGTACTTC,CASTQGAAKNIQYF
TRBV9,TRBJ1-2,.,.,TGTGCCAGCAGCGTAGCCATGGAGGACTATGGCTACACCTTC,CASSVAMEDYGYTF
TRBV4-2,TRBJ1-2,.,.,TGTGCCAGCAGCCAACCCTTGAGGACAGCTGAAAACTATGGCTACACCTTC,CASSQPLRTAENYGYTF
TRBV11-3,TRBJ2-2,once,TRBD2,TGTGCCAGCAGCCCCCGGACTAGCGGGGAATTAAACACCGGGGAGCTGTTTTTT,CASSPRTSGELNTGELFF
TRBV5-4,TRBJ1-6,.,.,TGTGCCAGCAGCCGCGGACAGCTTTCTTATAATTCACCCCTCCACTTT,CASSRGQLSYNSPLHF
TRBV29-1,TRBJ2-2,few,.,TGCAGCGTTGGGGGTCCGGGACTTAACACCGGGGAGCTGTTTTTT,CSVGGPGLNTGELFF
TRBV5-4,TRBJ1-2,.,.,TGTGCCAGCAGCTCCCAAGGAAGGGGGGACTATGGCTACACCTTC,CASSSQGRGDYGYTF
TRBV11-2,TRBJ1-1,.,.,TGTGCCAGCAGCGTGAGGTCAGGCACTGAAGCTTTCTTT,CASSVRSGTEAFF
TRBV7-2,TRBJ1-3,.,.,TGTGCCAGCAGCTTGTACCAGACGCTCTCTGGAAACACCATATATTTT,CASSLYQTLSGNTIYF
TRBV15,TRBJ2-5,.,.,TGTGCCACCAGCAGAGGGGGTTTCGAGACCCAGTACTTC,CATSRGGFETQYF
TRBV7-7,TRBJ2-7,.,.,TGTGCCAGCAGCTTTGGGGGCGGCTACGAGCAGTACTTC,CASSFGGGYEQYF
TRBV6-5,TRBJ1-2,.,.,TGTGCCAGCAGGACGACAGAGGCATACGGTGGCTACACCTTC,CASRTTEAYGGYTF
TRBV7-9,TRBJ2-4,.,.,TGTGCCAGCAGCTTAAACGAGGGGGACATTCAGTACTTC,CASSLNEGDIQYF
TRBV6-1,TRBJ1-4,.,.,TGTGCCAGCAGTGAACGCCCCTCAACTAATGAAAAACTGTTTTTT,CASSERPSTNEKLFF
TRBV11-3,TRBJ2-1,.,.,TGTGCCAGCGTTAGAAATTGGGGGATCTACAATGAGCAGTTCTTC,CASVRNWGIYNEQFF
TRBV5-6,TRBJ1-2,.,.,TGTGCCAGCAGCTTTACAGAGGGCTACACCTTC,CASSFTEGYTF
TRBV7-2,TRBJ2-7,few,.,TGTGCCAGCAGCTTAGGGAAGGGCCTGGTCTCCTACGAGCAGTACTTC,CASSLGKGLVSYEQYF
TRBV7-2,TRBJ2-3,.,.,TGTGCCAGCAGCTTATTAGTCACAGATACGCAGTATTTT,CASSLLVTDTQYF
TRBV29-1,TRBJ1-4,.,.,TGCAGCGTTGGGAATGAAAAACTGTTTTTT,CSVGNEKLFF
TRBV7-9,TRBJ1-2,.,.,TGTGCCAGCAGCTTATACAGGGAGGGGGAAGGCTACACCTTC,CASSLYREGEGYTF
TRBV7-3,TRBJ1-5,.,TRBD1,TGTGCCAGCAGTCTACAGGGGGCGAGGAGCAATCAGCCCCAGCATTTT,CASSLQGARSNQPQHF
TRBV5-1,TRBJ2-1,.,TRBD2,TGCGCCAGCTCTAACCTAGCGGGGGGAACCTACAATGAGCAGTTCTTC,CASSNLAGGTYNEQFF
TRBV14,TRBJ2-1,.,TRBD2,TGTGCCAGCAGCTCCTGGACTAGTTCCTACAATGAGCAGTTCTTC,CASSSWTSSYNEQFF
TRBV7-2,TRBJ2-3,.,.,TGTGCCAGCAGCTTAGGGGGAACAGATACGCAGTATTTT,CASSLGGTDTQYF
TRBV6-1,TRBJ2-5,.,TRBD2,TGTGCCAGCAGTGGTGAGACTAGCGGAGGGACCCAGTACTTC,CASSGETSGGTQYF
TRBV11-3,TRBJ2-3,.,TRBD1,TGTGCCAGCAGCTTGGTAGGGACAGGGGGGTTAGATACGCAGTATTTT,CASSLVGTGGLDTQYF
TRBV5-1,TRBJ1-1,.,.,TGCGCCAGCAGCGTCGACACTGAAGCTTTCTTT,CASSVDTEAFF
TRBV27,TRBJ2-1,.,.,TGTGCCAGCAGCCCGAACCCCACCCTAACCCAGTCTTTTGAGCAGTTCTTC,CASSPNPTLTQSFEQFF
TRBV2,TRBJ1-2,.,.,TGTGCCAGCAGTGATCAGGGCGGAAGGTATGGCTACACCTTC,CASSDQGGRYGYTF
TRBV18,TRBJ2-3,.,.,TGTGCCAGCTCAAGAGCGGGAGATACGCAGTATTTT,CASSRAGDTQYF
TRBV5-5,TRBJ1-2,.,.,TGTGCCAGCAGCCCAACCGGGACTTATGGCTACACCTTC,CASSPTGTYGYTF
TRBV7-3,TRBJ2-1,.,TRBD2,TGTGCCAGCAGCTTAGTTCGGGTACTAGCGAATGAGCAGTTCTTC,CASSLVRVLANEQFF
TRBV5-1,TRBJ1-1,.,.,TGCGCCAGCAGGGAAGTTAACACTGAAGCTTTCTTT,CASREVNTEAFF
TRBV9,TRBJ1-5,medium-sized,TRBD1,TGTGCCAGCGGGACAGGGGAGGTACAGCCCCAGCATTTT,CASGTGEVQPQHF
TRBV2,TRBJ2-2,.,.,TGTGCCAGCAGTGTTTACGAGGACGCCGGGGAGCTGTTTTTT,CASSVYEDAGELFF
TRBV10-3,TRBJ2-1,.,.,TGTGCCACCCGCCCCCCGATTGAGGACAATGAGCAGTTCTTC,CATRPPIEDNEQFF
TRBV11-3,TRBJ2-7,.,.,TGTGCCAGCAGCCTTAGGGAGTCGCGCGAGCAGTACTTC,CASSLRESREQYF
TRBV7-2,TRBJ1-6,.,.,TGTGCCAGCAGCTTAAACAGGGATAATTCACCCCTCCACTTT,CASSLNRDNSPLHF
TRBV5-1,TRBJ1-2,.,.,TGCGCCAGCATCGAACCGGAAGTAAGGGCGCGTAACTATGGCTACACCTTC,CASIEPEVRARNYGYTF
TRBV6-1,TRBJ1-5,.,.,TGTGCCAGCAGTGAAGGTATGGGAGCCCAGCCCCAGCATTTT,CASSEGMGAQPQHF
TRBV27,TRBJ2-3,.,.,TGTGCCAGCAGTTTAGGAGTCCAACTGAGGGCAGATACGCAGTATTTT,CASSLGVQLRADTQYF
TRBV7-9,TRBJ1-5,.,.,TGTGCCAGCAGCTTAGATGGTCAAGGTGCTCAGCCCCAGCATTTT,CASSLDGQGAQPQHF
TRBV9,TRBJ2-2,.,.,TGTGCCAGCTTGGCTTCGAACACCGGGGAGCTGTTTTTT,CASLASNTGELFF
TRBV14,TRBJ2-5,.,.,TGTGCCAGCAGCCAAAGAAACAGCAAGGAGACCCAGTACTTC,CASSQRNSKETQYF
TRBV7-9,TRBJ1-1,.,.,TGTGCCAGCAGGCCGTGGGGAGTGGGGACTGAAGCTTTCTTT,CASRPWGVGTEAFF
TRBV6-5,TRBJ1-6,.,TRBD1,TGTGCCAGCAGGAGGGACAGGACGAATTCACCCCTCCACTTT,CASRRDRTNSPLHF
TRBV10-3,TRBJ2-3,.,.,TGTGCCATCAGTGAGGACGCAGATACGCAGTATTTT,CAISEDADTQYF
TRBV7-9,TRBJ2-7,.,.,TGTGCCAGCAGCTTAGTTGAAGGGCAGGGAGCCTACGAGCAGTACTTC,CASSLVEGQGAYEQYF